Reported below is one T cell receptor beta chain. Its antigen is undetermined. Treatment meaning: roughly ten-day PBMC culture with coronavirus spike peptide pools or control peptides (ViraFEST assay). Germline CDR1 MNHNS, CDR2 SASEGT. V dropped 6 bases and J dropped 2; count of bases not matched to a gene: 15. The CDR3 sequence is 18 residues long. The sample comes from a study of vaccination and CD4 T cells after COVID-19. Study-level background: Investigators drew the post-COVID samples a median around 98 days after diagnosis, with a range of 35 to 161. Regarding the study as a whole: For convalescent patients, a median approximately 84% of reactive clones surfaced exclusively after vaccination.

Sequenced with the Oncomine TCR Beta short-read assay was DNA taken from cultured CD4+ T cells. It was cultured CD4+ T cells from which genomic DNA was extracted. MiXCR was run by TCRdb on the PCR reads, yielding one entry per CDR3 protein. Here the sample spans 19,000 or so distinct CDR3 sequences, over 60% being singletons. The input for sequencing was CD4+ T cells from blood, cultured in vitro, taken after SARS-CoV-2 vaccination. The receptor's source is a human donor who received a COVID-19 vaccine. V is TRBV6-1 and J is TRBJ1-1, with 10 bases fitting TRBD1. CDR3 sequence: CASRGSGQGLLINTEAFF. The CDR3 DNA follows: TGTGCCAGCAGGGGATCGGGACAGGGGCTTCTAATTAACACTGAAGCTTTCTTT.